This T cell receptor beta chain was documented in a study of cytomegalovirus exposure and HLA in healthy donors. Study-wide findings and caveats: Most TCR sequences were rare, but some public TCRs occurred in many donors.

Germline CDR1 is SGHTS and CDR2 is YDEGEE. Trimming took 4 bases from V and 4 from J; bases not matched to a gene: 7. The CDR3 contains 14 residues. On this clone: Antigen: not known.

The PCR ran on 60 Vbeta and 13 Jbeta primers. Data came from immunoSEQ multiplex PCR; TCRdb stores just in-frame clones and leaves some out. Counted here are 150,000 to 200,000 clones, over 70% occurring once; the ten biggest clones make up about 2.3%. The sequence derives from a woman between 25 and 40 years old in good health and CMV-seronegative. The specimen sequenced was PBMCs. The chain couples TRBV5-8 to TRBJ2-7; 8 bases line up with TRBD1. CDR3 in amino acids: CASSRTGGFYEQYF. CDR3 nucleotides: TGTGCCAGCAGCCGTACAGGGGGTTTTTACGAGCAGTACTTC.